These T cell receptor beta chains were read from a single sample in a study of blood T cell repertoires in COVID-19. Using immunoSEQ multiplex PCR, the repertoire was profiled, and TCRdb retains in-frame clones only, with some absent. The sample holds under 400,000 clones, nearly 90% seen once. Sequenced sample: peripheral blood. These receptors were taken from a man in his late teens or twenties with active or convalescent COVID-19. Both conserved end residues are part of each CDR3. Fields, in order: clone size, D gene, J gene, CDR3 length, V gene, CDR3 protein, CDR3 DNA. The D gene is left open where the match is weak. Only some rows state a clone size, as once, few, many or a class for expanded clones.

clone_size: once
d_call: TRBD2
j_call: TRBJ2-7
cdr3_length: 13
v_call: TRBV7-2
cdr3_aa: CASSSGTSYEQYF
cdr3_nt: TGTGCCAGCAGCTCCGGGACTAGCTACGAGCAGTACTTC

clone_size: NA
d_call: NA
j_call: TRBJ2-1
cdr3_length: 14
v_call: TRBV7-8
cdr3_aa: CASMRPGDYNEQFF
cdr3_nt: TGTGCCAGCATGAGGCCAGGGGACTACAATGAGCAGTTCTTC

clone_size: NA
d_call: NA
j_call: TRBJ2-1
cdr3_length: 12
v_call: TRBV9
cdr3_aa: CASSVKYNEQFF
cdr3_nt: TGTGCCAGCAGCGTAAAATATAATGAGCAGTTCTTC

clone_size: once
d_call: TRBD2
j_call: TRBJ2-7
cdr3_length: 15
v_call: TRBV4-3
cdr3_aa: CASSLGLAGNYEQYF
cdr3_nt: TGCGCCAGCAGCTTAGGACTAGCGGGGAACTACGAGCAGTACTTC

clone_size: NA
d_call: NA
j_call: TRBJ1-5
cdr3_length: 17
v_call: TRBV16
cdr3_aa: CASSQSGTSLFNQPQHF
cdr3_nt: TGTGCCAGCAGCCAATCGGGGACATCTCTATTCAATCAGCCCCAGCATTTT

clone_size: NA
d_call: NA
j_call: TRBJ2-2
cdr3_length: 16
v_call: TRBV18
cdr3_aa: CASSPPREGYTGELFF
cdr3_nt: TGTGCCAGCTCACCACCCCGGGAAGGGTACACCGGGGAGCTGTTTTTT

clone_size: NA
d_call: TRBD1
j_call: TRBJ1-6
cdr3_length: 14
v_call: TRBV19
cdr3_aa: CASKRQGAYSPLHF
cdr3_nt: TGTGCCAGTAAACGACAGGGAGCATATTCACCCCTCCACTTT

clone_size: NA
d_call: NA
j_call: TRBJ2-1
cdr3_length: 15
v_call: TRBV18
cdr3_aa: CASSPRDSSYNEQFF
cdr3_nt: TGTGCCAGCTCACCCCGGGACTCGAGCTACAATGAGCAGTTCTTC

clone_size: once
d_call: NA
j_call: TRBJ1-6
cdr3_length: 17
v_call: TRBV5-6
cdr3_aa: CASSQNRGASNNSPLHF
cdr3_nt: TGTGCCAGCAGCCAGAATCGCGGGGCATCTAATAATTCACCCCTCCACTTT

clone_size: NA
d_call: TRBD1
j_call: TRBJ1-2
cdr3_length: 16
v_call: TRBV18
cdr3_aa: CASSPGQGDLFYGYTF
cdr3_nt: TGTGCCAGCTCACCGGGACAGGGCGACCTTTTCTATGGCTACACCTTC